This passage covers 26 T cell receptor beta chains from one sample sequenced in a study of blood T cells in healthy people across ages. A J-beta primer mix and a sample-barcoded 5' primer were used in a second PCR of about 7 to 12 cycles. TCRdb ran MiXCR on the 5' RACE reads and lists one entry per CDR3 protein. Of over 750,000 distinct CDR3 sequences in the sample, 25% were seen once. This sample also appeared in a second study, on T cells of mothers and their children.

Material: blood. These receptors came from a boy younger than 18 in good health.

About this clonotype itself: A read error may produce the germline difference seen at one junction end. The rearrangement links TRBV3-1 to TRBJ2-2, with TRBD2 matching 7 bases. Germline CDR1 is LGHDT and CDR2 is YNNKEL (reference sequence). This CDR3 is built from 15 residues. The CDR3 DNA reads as TGTGCCAGCAGCCAAGTCGGGGGGAACCCCGGGGAGCTGTTTTTT. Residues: CASSQVGGNPGELFF.

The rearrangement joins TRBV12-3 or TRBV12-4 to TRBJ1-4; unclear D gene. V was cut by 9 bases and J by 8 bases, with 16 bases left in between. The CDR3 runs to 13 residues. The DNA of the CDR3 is TGTGCCAGTTGGACCGGGGTAAAAGAAAAACTGTTTTTT. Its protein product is CASWTGVKEKLFF.

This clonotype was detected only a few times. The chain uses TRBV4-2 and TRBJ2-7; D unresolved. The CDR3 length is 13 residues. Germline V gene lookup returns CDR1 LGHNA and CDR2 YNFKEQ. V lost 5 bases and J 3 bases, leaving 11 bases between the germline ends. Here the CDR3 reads CASSTRTGYEQYF. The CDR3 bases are TGTGCCAGCAGCACTCGGACCGGCTACGAGCAGTACTTC.

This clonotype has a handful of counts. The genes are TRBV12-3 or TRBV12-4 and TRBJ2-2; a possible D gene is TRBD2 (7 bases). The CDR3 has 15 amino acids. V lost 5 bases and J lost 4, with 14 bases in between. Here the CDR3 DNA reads TGTGCCAGCAGTAGCGGGGACACCCCCACCGGGGAGCTGTTTTTT. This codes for CASSSGDTPTGELFF.

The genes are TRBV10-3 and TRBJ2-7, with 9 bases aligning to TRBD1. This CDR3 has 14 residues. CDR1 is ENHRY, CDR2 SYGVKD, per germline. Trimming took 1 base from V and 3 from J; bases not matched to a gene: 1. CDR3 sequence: CAISEWDRDYEQYF. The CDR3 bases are TGTGCCATCAGTGAGTGGGACAGGGACTACGAGCAGTACTTC.

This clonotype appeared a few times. The CDR3 sequence is CSVELAGVGNEQFF. The CDR3 nucleotides are TGCAGCGTTGAGCTAGCGGGAGTAGGGAATGAGCAGTTCTTC. V usage is TRBV29-1 and J usage is TRBJ2-5, with 10 bases identical to TRBD2. The DNA matches TRBJ2-1 better at its end, which makes the J call doubtful. The CDR3 is 14 residues long. Germline V lookup: CDR1 SQVTM, CDR2 ANQGSEA.

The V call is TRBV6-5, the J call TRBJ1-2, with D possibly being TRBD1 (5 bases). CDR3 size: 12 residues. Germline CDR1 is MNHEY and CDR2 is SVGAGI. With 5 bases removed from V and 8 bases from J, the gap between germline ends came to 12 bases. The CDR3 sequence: CASSPGNGGYTF. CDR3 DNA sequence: TGTGCCAGCAGTCCAGGGAATGGAGGCTACACCTTC.

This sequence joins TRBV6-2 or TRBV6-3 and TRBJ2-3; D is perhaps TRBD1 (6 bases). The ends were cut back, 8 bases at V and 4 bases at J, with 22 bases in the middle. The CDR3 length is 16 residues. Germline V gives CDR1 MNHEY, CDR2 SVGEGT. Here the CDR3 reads CASLPPLGAGADTQYF. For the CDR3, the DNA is TGTGCCAGCCTTCCCCCACTGGGGGCCGGTGCAGATACGCAGTATTTT.

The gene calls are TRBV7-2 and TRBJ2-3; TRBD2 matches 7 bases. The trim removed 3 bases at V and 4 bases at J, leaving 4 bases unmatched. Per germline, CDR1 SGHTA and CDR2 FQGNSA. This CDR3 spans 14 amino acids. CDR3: CASSLTSSADTQYF. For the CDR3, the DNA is TGTGCCAGCAGCTTGACTAGCTCTGCAGATACGCAGTATTTT.

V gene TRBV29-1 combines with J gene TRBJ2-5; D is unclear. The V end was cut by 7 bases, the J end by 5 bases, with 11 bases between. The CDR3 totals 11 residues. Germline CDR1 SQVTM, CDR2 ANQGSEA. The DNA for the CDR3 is TGCAGCGCCACGAAGCCCGAGACCCAGTACTTC. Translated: CSATKPETQYF.

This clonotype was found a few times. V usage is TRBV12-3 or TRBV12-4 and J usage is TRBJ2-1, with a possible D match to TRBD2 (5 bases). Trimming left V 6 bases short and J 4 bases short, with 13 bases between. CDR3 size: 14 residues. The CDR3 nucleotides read TGTGCCAGCAGACTACTAGGTTGGTACAATGAGCAGTTCTTC. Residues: CASRLLGWYNEQFF.

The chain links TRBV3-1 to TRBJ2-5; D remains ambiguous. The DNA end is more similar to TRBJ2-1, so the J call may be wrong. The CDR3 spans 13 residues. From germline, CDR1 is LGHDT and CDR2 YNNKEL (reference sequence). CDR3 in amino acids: CASSQIWESEQFF. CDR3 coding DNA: TGTGCCAGCAGCCAAATATGGGAATCTGAGCAGTTCTTC.

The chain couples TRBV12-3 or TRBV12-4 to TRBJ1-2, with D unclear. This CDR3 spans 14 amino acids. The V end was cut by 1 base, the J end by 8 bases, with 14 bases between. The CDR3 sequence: CASSLGKTATGYTF. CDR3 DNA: TGTGCCAGCAGTTTAGGAAAGACGGCGACGGGCTACACCTTC.

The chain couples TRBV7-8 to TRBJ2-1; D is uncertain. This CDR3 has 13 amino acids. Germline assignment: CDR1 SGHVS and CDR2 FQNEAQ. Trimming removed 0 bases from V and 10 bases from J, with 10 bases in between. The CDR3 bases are TGTGCCAGCAGCTTAGCTTTGGGCGGAGAGCAGTTCTTC. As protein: CASSLALGGEQFF.

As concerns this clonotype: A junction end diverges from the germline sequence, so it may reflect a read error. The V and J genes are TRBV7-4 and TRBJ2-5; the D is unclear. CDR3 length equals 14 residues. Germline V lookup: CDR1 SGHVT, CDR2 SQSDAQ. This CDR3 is CASTPNPSTYEQLF. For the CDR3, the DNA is TGTGCCAGCACCCCGAACCCCAGTACGTATGAGCAGCTCTTC. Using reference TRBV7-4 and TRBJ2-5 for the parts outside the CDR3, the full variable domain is GAGVSQSPRYKVAKRGRDVALRCDSISGHVTLYWYRQTLGQGSEVLTYSQSDAQRDKSGRPSGRFSAERPERSVSTLKIQRTEQGDSAVYLCASTPNPSTYEQLFGPGTRLLVL.

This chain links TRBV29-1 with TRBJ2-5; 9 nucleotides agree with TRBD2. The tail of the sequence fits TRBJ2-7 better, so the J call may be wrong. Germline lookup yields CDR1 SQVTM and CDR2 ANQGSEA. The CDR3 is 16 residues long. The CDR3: CSVALAGRFSSYEQYF. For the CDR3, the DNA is TGCAGCGTTGCCCTAGCGGGACGCTTTAGCTCCTACGAGCAGTACTTC.

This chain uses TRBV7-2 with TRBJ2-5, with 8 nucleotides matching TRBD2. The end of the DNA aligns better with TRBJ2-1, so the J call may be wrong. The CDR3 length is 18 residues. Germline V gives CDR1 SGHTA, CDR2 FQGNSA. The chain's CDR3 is CASSLAPIAGPPYNEQFF. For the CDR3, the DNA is TGTGCCAGCAGCTTAGCGCCTATAGCGGGGCCGCCTTACAATGAGCAGTTCTTC.

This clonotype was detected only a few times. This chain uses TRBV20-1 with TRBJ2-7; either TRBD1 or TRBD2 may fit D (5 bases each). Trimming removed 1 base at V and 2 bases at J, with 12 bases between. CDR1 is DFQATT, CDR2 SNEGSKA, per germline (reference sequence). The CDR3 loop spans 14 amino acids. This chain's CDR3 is CSARARGNPYEQYF. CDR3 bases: TGCAGTGCTAGAGCACGGGGCAATCCCTACGAGCAGTACTTC.

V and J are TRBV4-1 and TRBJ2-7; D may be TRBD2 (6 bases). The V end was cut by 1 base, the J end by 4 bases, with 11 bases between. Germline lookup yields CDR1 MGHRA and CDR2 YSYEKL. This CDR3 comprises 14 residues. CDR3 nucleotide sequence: TGCGCCAGCAGCCAAGGGTCCGGGAGATACGAGCAGTACTTC. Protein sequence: CASSQGSGRYEQYF.

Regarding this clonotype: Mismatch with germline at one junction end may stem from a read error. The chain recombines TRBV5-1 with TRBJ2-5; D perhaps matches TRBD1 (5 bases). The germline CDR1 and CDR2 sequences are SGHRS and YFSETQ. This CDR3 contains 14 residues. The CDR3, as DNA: TGCGCCAGCAGCCCTCGACAGACCCAAGAGACCCTGTACTTC. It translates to CASSPRQTQETLYF.

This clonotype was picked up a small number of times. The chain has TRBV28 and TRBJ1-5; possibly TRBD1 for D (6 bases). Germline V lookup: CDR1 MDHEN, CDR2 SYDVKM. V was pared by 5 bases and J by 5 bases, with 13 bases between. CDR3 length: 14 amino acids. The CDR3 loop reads CASSPGTNYQPQHF. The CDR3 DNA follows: TGTGCCAGCAGTCCCGGGACAAATTATCAGCCCCAGCATTTT.

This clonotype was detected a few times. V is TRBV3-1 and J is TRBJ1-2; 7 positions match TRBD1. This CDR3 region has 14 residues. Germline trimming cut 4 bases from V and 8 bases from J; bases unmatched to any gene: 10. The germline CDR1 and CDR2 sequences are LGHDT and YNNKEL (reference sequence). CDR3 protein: CASSPNPTGQGYTF. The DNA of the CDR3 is TGTGCCAGCAGCCCTAACCCGACAGGGCAAGGCTACACCTTC.

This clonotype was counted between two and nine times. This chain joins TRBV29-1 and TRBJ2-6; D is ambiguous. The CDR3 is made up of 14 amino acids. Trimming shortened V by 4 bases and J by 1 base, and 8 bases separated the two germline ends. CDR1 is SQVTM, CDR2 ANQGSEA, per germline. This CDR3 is CSVVKASGANVLTF. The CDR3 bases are TGCAGCGTTGTTAAGGCTTCTGGGGCCAACGTCCTGACTTTC.

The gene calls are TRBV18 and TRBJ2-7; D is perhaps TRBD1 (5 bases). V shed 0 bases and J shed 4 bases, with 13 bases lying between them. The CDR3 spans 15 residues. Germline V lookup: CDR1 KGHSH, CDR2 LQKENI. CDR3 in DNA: TGTGCCAGCTCACCACCGGGCCCAGGGAAATACGAGCAGTACTTC. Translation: CASSPPGPGKYEQYF.

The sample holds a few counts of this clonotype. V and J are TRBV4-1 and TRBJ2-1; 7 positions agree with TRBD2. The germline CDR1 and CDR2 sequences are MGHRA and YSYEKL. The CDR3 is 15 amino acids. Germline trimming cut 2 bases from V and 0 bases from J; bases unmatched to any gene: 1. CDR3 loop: CASSQTSASYNEQFF. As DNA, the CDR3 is TGCGCCAGCAGCCAAACTAGCGCCTCCTACAATGAGCAGTTCTTC.

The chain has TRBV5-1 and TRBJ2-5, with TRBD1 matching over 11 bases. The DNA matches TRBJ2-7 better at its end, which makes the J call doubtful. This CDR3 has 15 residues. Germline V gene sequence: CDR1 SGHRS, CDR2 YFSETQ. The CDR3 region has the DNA TGCGCCAGCAGCGGATGGGGACAGGGGGATTCCGAGCAGTACTTC. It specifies CASSGWGQGDSEQYF.